The 13 T cell receptor beta chains in this list originate from one sample, sequenced in a study of kidney transplant recipient with SARS-CoV-2 infection. MiXCR, run by TCRdb on the reads, gives a single entry per CDR3 protein. The sample lists fewer than 250,000 distinct CDR3 sequences, under 35% occurring once. Material: a blood sample, obtained at baseline and on day 111 from a kidney transplant recipient. These TCRs come from a male patient in his thirties who had COVID-19 and was a kidney transplant recipient. Some T cells may have originated in the graft donor.

This clonotype was counted at least ten times. The rearrangement joins TRBV19 to TRBJ1-2; D is ambiguous. This CDR3 contains 17 residues. CDR1 is LNHDA and CDR2 is SQIVND in the germline V gene (reference sequence). The V end lost 5 bases, the J end lost 4 bases, and 23 bases lay between the germline ends. CDR3 region: CASSLAATNRKTYGYTF. CDR3 DNA sequence: TGTGCCAGTAGTTTGGCCGCGACAAATCGAAAGACCTATGGCTACACCTTC.

This clonotype was recorded at least ten times. The chain recombines TRBV28 with TRBJ2-5; possible D gene TRBD1, 6 bases. Germline V gene data show CDR1 as MDHEN and CDR2 as SYDVKM. The CDR3 consists of 15 residues. With 6 bases removed from V and 2 bases from J, the gap between germline ends came to 16 bases. In DNA, the CDR3 is TGTGCCAGCAGCCGCCCCGGGACAAGTCAAGAGACCCAGTACTTC. It encodes CASSRPGTSQETQYF.

At least ten counts were recorded for this clonotype. V is TRBV2 and J is TRBJ1-5, with D unresolved. CDR3 length: 15 amino acids. The germline CDR1 and CDR2 sequences are SNHLY and FYNNEI. V was cut by 4 bases and J by 0 bases, with 10 bases left in between. The CDR3 DNA follows: TGTGCCAGCAGTGGAGGCAGCTATAGCAATCAGCCCCAGCATTTT. It translates to CASSGGSYSNQPQHF.

This clonotype was found many times. The chain combines TRBV5-6 with TRBJ2-2, with TRBD2 matching over 8 bases. Germline V gene sequence: CDR1 SGHDT, CDR2 YYEEEE. The CDR3 sequence is 15 residues long. V lost 4 bases, J lost 3 bases, and 5 bases stayed unmatched. CDR3 sequence reads: CASSPTSGYTGELFF. As DNA, the CDR3 is TGTGCCAGCAGCCCCACTAGCGGTTACACCGGGGAGCTGTTTTTT. The whole variable domain, remainder taken from reference TRBV5-6 and TRBJ2-2, is DAGVTQSPTHLIKTRGQQVTLRCSPKSGHDTVSWYQQALGQGPQFIFQYYEEEERQRGNFPDRFSGHQFPNYSSELNVNALLLGDSALYLCASSPTSGYTGELFFGEGSRLTVL.

In the case of this clonotype: This may stem from a read error, because a much larger clone lies one nucleotide away. The V gene is TRBV5-4, the J gene TRBJ2-7; D unresolved. V lost 4 bases, J lost 3 bases, and 23 bases lay in between. The CDR3 runs to 17 residues. CDR1 and CDR2 (germline): SGHNT, YYREEE (reference sequence). The CDR3 loop is CASSLIHITNVHYEQYF. CDR3 sequence (DNA): TGTGCCAGCAGCCTGATACATATCACGAACGTCCACTACGAGCAGTACTTC.

This clonotype was detected many times. The chain joins TRBV20-1 to TRBJ1-2; D remains ambiguous. This CDR3 is built from 12 residues. Trimming shortened V by 6 bases and J by 4 bases, and 12 bases separated the two germline ends. The V gene's germline CDR1 is DFQATT and CDR2 SNEGSKA (reference sequence). The CDR3 is CSAKLAAYGYTF. In DNA, the CDR3 is TGCAGTGCCAAGCTGGCAGCCTATGGCTACACCTTC.

This clonotype was recorded many times. The gene calls are TRBV18 and TRBJ2-1; TRBD1 or TRBD2 may be the D gene (5 bases each). The CDR3 consists of 15 residues. V gave up 1 base and J gave up 8 bases, with 15 bases separating them. Germline V CDR1 and CDR2: KGHSH, LQKENI. Written as DNA, the CDR3 is TGTGCCAGCTCACCACGGATAGTCCGGGACGATGAGCAGTTCTTC. Translation gives CASSPRIVRDDEQFF.

This clonotype was observed many times. Its ends do not fully match the called genes, so a read error is possible. The chain links TRBV6-5 to TRBJ2-2, with TRBD2 matching over 8 bases. From germline, CDR1 is MNHEY and CDR2 SVGAGI. CDR3 size: 16 residues. The DNA of the CDR3 is TGTGCCAGCGGTTACACCGGGGGGGCGGGAACCGGGGAGCTGTTTTTT. Its protein product is CASGYTGGAGTGELFF.

This chain connects TRBV5-3 to TRBJ1-2; D call uncertain. TRBV5-3 is classed as an ORF, of uncertain function. V was shortened by 7 bases and J by 4 bases, with 23 bases between the two germline ends. This CDR3 is built from 16 residues. The CDR3 DNA follows: TGTGCCAGACAGTACAGAGTGGTGAGAAAGACCTATGGCTACACCTTC. The encoded protein is CARQYRVVRKTYGYTF.

On this clonotype: This may be a read error, as it is one base from a much larger clone. This rearrangement joins TRBV19 to TRBJ1-6; no firm D call. V was cut by 7 bases and J by 5 bases, with 9 bases left in between. Germline V lookup: CDR1 LNHDA, CDR2 SQIVND (reference sequence). The CDR3 is made up of 13 amino acids. For the CDR3, the DNA is TGTGCCAGTAACTTTGGAAATAATTCACCCCTCCACTTT. Residues: CASNFGNNSPLHF.

The chain combines TRBV6-2 or TRBV6-3 with TRBJ2-3; possible D gene TRBD1, 5 bases. The V gene lost 5 bases and the J gene lost 2 bases, with 11 bases spanning the gap. CDR3 length: 14 residues. Germline lookup yields CDR1 MNHEY and CDR2 SVGEGT. CDR3 residues: CASSNFGATDTQYF. The DNA of the CDR3 is TGTGCCAGCAGTAACTTTGGGGCCACAGATACGCAGTATTTT.

The chain carries TRBV25-1 and TRBJ1-2; unclear D gene. This CDR3 comprises 17 residues. V was pared by 5 bases and J by 4 bases, with 23 bases between. The germline CDR1 and CDR2 sequences are MGHDK and SYGVNS. Here the CDR3 DNA reads TGTGCCAGCAGTATTAAACTAGAACCGGGAAAGACCTATGGCTACACCTTC. It yields the protein CASSIKLEPGKTYGYTF.

This clonotype was recorded many times. The rearrangement uses TRBV6-1 and TRBJ1-3, with D perhaps matching TRBD1 (6 bases). Trimming stripped 5 bases from V and 1 base from J, with 15 bases between. Germline V gene data show CDR1 as MNHNS and CDR2 as SASEGT. This CDR3 contains 16 residues. The CDR3 DNA follows: TGTGCCAGCAGTCGCGGACAGAGTCTTTCTGGAAACACCATATATTTT. It is translated as CASSRGQSLSGNTIYF.